A selection of T cell receptor beta chains follows, all from one sample in a study of cytomegalovirus exposure and HLA in healthy donors. The table came from immunoSEQ multiplex PCR; TCRdb's copy has only in-frame clones and leaves some out. This table holds fewer than 350,000 clones, around 87% found once. The sequenced material came from PBMCs. All receptors derive from a woman aged 18-30 years in good health and CMV-seronegative. The CDR3 runs from the conserved cysteine through the conserved F or W. The D gene is left open where the match is weak. The size of a clone is reported for some rows only, either as once, few or many, or as a class for expanded clones.

j_call clone_size v_call d_call cdr3_aa cdr3_nt
TRBJ2-7 . TRBV28 . CASSLRGTATYEQYF TGTGCCAGCAGTTTAAGGGGGACGGCTACCTACGAGCAGTACTTC
TRBJ2-3 . TRBV18 . CASSLRIGVAKPTAGTDTQYF TGTGCCAGCTCACTACGAATCGGGGTCGCCAAACCAACGGCCGGCACAGATACGCAGTATTTT
TRBJ2-7 . TRBV5-5 . CASSADFYEQYF TGTGCCAGCAGCGCGGACTTCTACGAGCAGTACTTC
TRBJ1-2 . TRBV10-3 . CAISESNVGIYGYTF TGTGCCATCAGTGAGTCGAATGTGGGCATCTATGGCTACACCTTC
TRBJ1-1 . TRBV19 . CASSIELQLNTEAFF TGTGCCAGTAGTATAGAACTACAACTGAACACTGAAGCTTTCTTT
TRBJ1-4 . TRBV25-1 . CASSVGLKATNEKLFF TGTGCCAGCAGTGTAGGACTAAAAGCAACTAATGAAAAACTGTTTTTT
TRBJ2-5 . TRBV18 . CASSPRQAYQETQYF TGTGCCAGCTCACCGCGACAGGCTTACCAAGAGACCCAGTACTTC
TRBJ2-7 . TRBV13 . CASSLYRGEQYF TGTGCCAGCAGCTTATACCGGGGCGAGCAGTACTTC
TRBJ1-2 . TRBV19 . CASTGEWGHYGYTF TGTGCCAGCACCGGGGAATGGGGGCATTATGGCTACACCTTC
TRBJ2-4 . TRBV15 . CATSRDRPSGSKNIQYF TGTGCCACCAGCAGAGATCGTCCCAGCGGGTCCAAAAACATTCAGTACTTC
TRBJ1-2 . TRBV11-2 . CASRPMDRIGGYTF TGTGCCAGCAGGCCCATGGACAGAATCGGTGGCTACACCTTC
TRBJ1-1 . TRBV11-2 . CASSFVLSNTEAFF TGTGCCAGCAGCTTCGTTTTGAGTAACACTGAAGCTTTCTTT
TRBJ2-1 . TRBV19 . CASRDMVWSGEQFF TGTGCCAGTAGAGACATGGTCTGGTCGGGGGAGCAGTTCTTC
TRBJ2-7 . TRBV6-1 . CASSEVTGSYEQYF TGTGCCAGCAGTGAGGTGACGGGGTCCTACGAGCAGTACTTC
TRBJ1-2 . TRBV5-1 . CASSSDMEGYTF TGCGCCAGCAGCTCGGACATGGAGGGCTACACCTTC
TRBJ1-2 . TRBV6-1 . CASSVGTPLYGYTF TGTGCCAGCAGTGTCGGGACTCCACTATATGGCTACACCTTC
TRBJ2-1 . TRBV6-1 . CASNGLYNEQFF TGTGCCAGCAACGGACTGTACAATGAGCAGTTCTTC
TRBJ1-3 . TRBV6-5 . CASRAEYSGNTIYF TGTGCCAGCAGGGCGGAGTACTCTGGAAACACCATATATTTT
TRBJ2-2 . TRBV4-3 TRBD2 CASSQDSSGRVGTGELFF TGCGCCAGCAGCCAAGATTCTAGCGGGAGGGTGGGGACCGGGGAGCTGTTTTTT
TRBJ2-3 . TRBV27 . CASSPNNLLGNPDTQYF TGTGCCAGCAGTCCCAACAACCTACTAGGGAACCCAGATACGCAGTATTTT
TRBJ2-7 once TRBV6-5 TRBD1 CASRNAGTGANEQYF TGTGCCAGCAGAAACGCCGGGACAGGGGCCAACGAGCAGTACTTC
TRBJ2-7 . TRBV27 . CASSLKQGREQYF TGTGCCAGCAGTTTAAAACAGGGCAGGGAGCAGTACTTC
TRBJ2-7 once TRBV28 TRBD2 CASSFQLAGVNEQYF TGTGCCAGCAGTTTTCAACTAGCGGGAGTTAACGAGCAGTACTTC
TRBJ2-2 . TRBV28 TRBD1 CASRWTGGAGELFF TGTGCCAGCCGTTGGACAGGGGGAGCCGGGGAGCTGTTTTTT
TRBJ1-2 . TRBV6-5 TRBD1 CASSTGDRLYGYTF TGTGCCAGCAGTACCGGGGACAGATTATATGGCTACACCTTC
TRBJ2-3 . TRBV19 TRBD1 CASSTTGAEGKQYF TGTGCCAGTAGTACGACAGGGGCCGAAGGAAAGCAGTATTTT
TRBJ2-7 . TRBV28 TRBD1 CASSQGDRVSYEQYF TGTGCCAGCAGTCAAGGGGACAGGGTTAGCTACGAGCAGTACTTC